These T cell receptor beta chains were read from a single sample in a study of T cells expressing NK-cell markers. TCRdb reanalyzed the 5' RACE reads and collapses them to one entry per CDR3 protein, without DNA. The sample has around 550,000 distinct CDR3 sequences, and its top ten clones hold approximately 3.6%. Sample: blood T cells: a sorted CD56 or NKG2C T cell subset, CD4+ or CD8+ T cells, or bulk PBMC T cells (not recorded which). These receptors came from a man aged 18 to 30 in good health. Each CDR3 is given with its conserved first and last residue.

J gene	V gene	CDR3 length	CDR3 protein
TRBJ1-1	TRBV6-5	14	CASSTWDSSTEAFF
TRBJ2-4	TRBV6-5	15	CASSYFAAAKNIQYF
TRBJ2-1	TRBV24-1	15	CATSDLGTTLGEQFF
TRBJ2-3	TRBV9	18	CASSVEGLAGGPRDTQYF
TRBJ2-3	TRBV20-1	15	CSALLTSGITDTQYF
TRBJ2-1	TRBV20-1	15	CSARLSGTSIYEQFF
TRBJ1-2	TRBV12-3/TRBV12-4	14	CASTQTGANYGYTF
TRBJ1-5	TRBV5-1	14	CASSPGDEGQPQHF
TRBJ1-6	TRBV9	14	CASSADSGRSPLHF
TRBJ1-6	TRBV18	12	CASQTRGSPLHF
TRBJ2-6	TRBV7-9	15	CASSFGLGGANVLTF
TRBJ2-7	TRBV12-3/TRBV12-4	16	CASSFGQGAGVYEQYF
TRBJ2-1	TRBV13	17	CASSLVMAGGSYNEQFF
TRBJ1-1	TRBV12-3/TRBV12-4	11	CASTPAEEAFF
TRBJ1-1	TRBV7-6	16	CASSLVVGGANTEAFF
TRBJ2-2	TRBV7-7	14	CASSLTRGTGELFF
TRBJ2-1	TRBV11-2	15	CASSLVEAASNEQFF
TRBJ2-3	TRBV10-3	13	CAISEGLADTQYF
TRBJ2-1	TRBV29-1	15	CSARVTLIPYNEQFF
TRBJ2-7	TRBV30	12	CAWSRGGDEQYF
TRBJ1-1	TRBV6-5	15	CASSYSTGGWTEAFF
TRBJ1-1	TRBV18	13	CASSRTGNTEAFF
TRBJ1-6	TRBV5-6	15	CASSSLLAGGSPLHF
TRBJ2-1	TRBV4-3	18	CASSQGPGLAGIVDEQFF
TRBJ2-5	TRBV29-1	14	CSVNLDGQKETQYF
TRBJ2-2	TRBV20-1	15	CSARVIAANTGELFF
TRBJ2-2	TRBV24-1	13	CASQGANTGELFF
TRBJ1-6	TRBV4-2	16	CASSQDGPLYNSPLHF
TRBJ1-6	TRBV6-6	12	CASRVVNSPLHF
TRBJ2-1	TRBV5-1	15	CASSFFEALYNEQFF
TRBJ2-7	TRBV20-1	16	CSARDASGVSSYEQYF
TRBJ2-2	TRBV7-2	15	CASSLVERGTGELFF
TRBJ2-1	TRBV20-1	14	CSAEGQGNYNEQFF
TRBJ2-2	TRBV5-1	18	CASSLDAGNRAFSGELFF
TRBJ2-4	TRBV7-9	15	CASSFSGIDKNIQYF
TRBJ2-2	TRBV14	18	CASSQRRESETNTGELFF
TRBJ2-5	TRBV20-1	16	CSARNWGGRGGETQYF
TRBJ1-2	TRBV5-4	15	CASSRAAVSNYGYTF
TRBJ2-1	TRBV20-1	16	CSASDYLAGSNNEQFF
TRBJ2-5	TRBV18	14	CASSPLTGEETQYF
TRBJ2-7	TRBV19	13	CASSRKGVDEQYF
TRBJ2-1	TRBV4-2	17	CASSQLAGAGISNEQFF
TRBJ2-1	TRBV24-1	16	CATSVLTSGRSDEQFF
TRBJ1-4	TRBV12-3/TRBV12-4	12	CASSLAVGKLFF